A selection of T cell receptor beta chains follows, all from one sample in a study of blood T cell repertoires in COVID-19. Clones were sequenced by immunoSEQ multiplex PCR, and TCRdb holds only the in-frame ones, with some missing. This sample yields 160,000 or so clones, of which 80% are seen a single time; roughly 0.56% belongs to the top ten. Sequenced: peripheral blood. All receptors derive from a man aged 55 to 70 with acute or convalescent COVID-19. The CDR3 runs from the conserved cysteine through the conserved F or W. The D gene is left open where the match is weak. Clone size, where shown, is once, few, many, or a class for clones that have expanded.

TRBJ2-7 TRBD1 - TRBV27 TGTGCCAGCAGTTGGACAGGGACCTCCTACGAGCAGTACTTC CASSWTGTSYEQYF
TRBJ1-4 - - TRBV3-1/TRBV3-2 TGTGCCAGCAGCCAAGCCCAACAGACAACTAATGAAAAACTGTTTTTT CASSQAQQTTNEKLFF
TRBJ1-3 TRBD1 - TRBV5-6 TGTGCCAGCAGTTATAAGGACAGGTTCTCTGGAAACACCATATATTTT CASSYKDRFSGNTIYF
TRBJ2-7 TRBD2 once TRBV5-1 TGCGCCAGCAGCCCAAACCCCGCGGGGGGGTCCTACGAGCAGTACTTC CASSPNPAGGSYEQYF
TRBJ2-7 - - TRBV7-9 TGTGCCAGCAGCTTTGGCCTAGGCGGGGTCGACGAGCAGTACTTC CASSFGLGGVDEQYF
TRBJ1-6 TRBD1 - TRBV18 TGTGCCAGCTCATACCGGGACAGCTCTAATTCACCCCTCCACTTT CASSYRDSSNSPLHF
TRBJ2-3 TRBD2 - TRBV6-2/TRBV6-3 TGTGCCAGCAGTTACTCGGGGACTAGCGGGAGAGATACGCAGTATTTT CASSYSGTSGRDTQYF
TRBJ2-7 TRBD2 - TRBV14 TGTGCCAGCAGCCAAGTGGGGAGCGGGAGGATGGACGAGCAGTACTTC CASSQVGSGRMDEQYF
TRBJ2-5 - once TRBV10-3 TGTGCCATCAGATCCGGAGTAGCATCAGAGACCCAGTACTTC CAIRSGVASETQYF
TRBJ2-7 - - TRBV5-4 TGTGCCAGCAGAAGGTTCGGGGTCTCCTACGAGCAGTACTTC CASRRFGVSYEQYF
TRBJ1-3 - - TRBV5-5 TGTGCCAGCAGCACACAGGGTGGAGGAAACACCATATATTTT CASSTQGGGNTIYF
TRBJ1-3 - - TRBV12-5 TGTGCTGGGGGGGCCCGCTCTGGAAACACCATATATTTT CAGGARSGNTIYF
TRBJ1-1 - - TRBV2 TGTGCCAGCAAGGAGGAGCTGAACACTGAAGCTTTCTTT CASKEELNTEAFF
TRBJ2-3 TRBD1 - TRBV7-2 TGTGCCAGCAGCTTAGGGACAGGGGGGGATACGCAGTATTTT CASSLGTGGDTQYF
TRBJ1-2 TRBD1 - TRBV28 TGTGCCAGCAGCCCTCCTATACAGGGGATCGCGGGCTATGGCTACACCTTC CASSPPIQGIAGYGYTF
TRBJ2-2 - few TRBV28 TGTGCCAGCAGTTTTAGACTAGTGGTTACCGGGGAGCTGTTTTTT CASSFRLVVTGELFF
TRBJ2-7 TRBD2 - TRBV6-5 TGTGCCTCCCGGGTCGGACTAGCGGGTTACGAGCAGTACTTC CASRVGLAGYEQYF
TRBJ2-1 TRBD1 - TRBV19 TGTGCCAGTAGTATTGAAGACAGGGGGCACAATGAGCAGTTCTTC CASSIEDRGHNEQFF
TRBJ2-7 TRBD1 - TRBV3-1/TRBV3-2 TGTGCCAGCCTCCTGACAGGGATCGACGAGCAGTACTTC CASLLTGIDEQYF
TRBJ1-5 - - TRBV6-6 TGTGCCAGCAGTTACGGGGGGGCAGGGAGTCAGCCCCAGCATTTT CASSYGGAGSQPQHF
TRBJ1-1 - - TRBV19 TGTGCCAGTAGCACAGGGTACGGCACTGAAGCTTTCTTT CASSTGYGTEAFF
TRBJ1-1 - - TRBV5-1 TGCGCCAGCAGCTTGAATCCACAGATGAACACTGAAGCTTTCTTT CASSLNPQMNTEAFF
TRBJ1-4 - - TRBV28 TGTGCCAGCAGTTCGGAAAAACTGTTTTTT CASSSEKLFF
TRBJ2-5 TRBD1 - TRBV6-6 TGTGCCAGCAGTCTGTCTCCGGTTGGGACAGGGGGCTCCCAAGAGACCCAGTACTTC CASSLSPVGTGGSQETQYF
TRBJ2-3 - - TRBV7-2 TGTGCCAGCAGCTTATCGGTACGGACAGATACGCAGTATTTT CASSLSVRTDTQYF
TRBJ1-1 - once TRBV29-1 TGCAGCGTTAGACATCAGAACACTGAAGCTTTCTTT CSVRHQNTEAFF
TRBJ2-6 - few TRBV3-1/TRBV3-2 TGTGCCAGCAGCCACATACACGGCGGGAAACACTCTGGGGCCAACGTCCTGACTTTC CASSHIHGGKHSGANVLTF
TRBJ2-6 TRBD1 - TRBV11-3 TGTGCCAGCAGCCCCGTCCGGGGACAGTACTCTGGGGCCAACGTCCTGACTTTC CASSPVRGQYSGANVLTF
TRBJ1-2 - - TRBV19 TGTGCCAGTAGTATCGGGGAATTCGGTGGCTACACCTTC CASSIGEFGGYTF
TRBJ2-1 TRBD2 - TRBV29-1 TGCAGCGTTGCTGGGACTAGCGGGAGGTTCAATGAGCAGTTCTTC CSVAGTSGRFNEQFF
TRBJ1-6 TRBD1 - TRBV9 TGTGCCAGCAGCCCAACGACAGGGGGCTCGAATTCACCCCTCCACTTT CASSPTTGGSNSPLHF
TRBJ1-2 - - TRBV5-5 TGTGCCAGCAGCTTGGGAGGGCCCCTTAACTATGGCTACACCTTC CASSLGGPLNYGYTF
TRBJ1-6 - - TRBV28 TGTGCCAGCAGTTTTCTCCGGGGAGGGGGAAATTCACCCCTCCACTTT CASSFLRGGGNSPLHF
TRBJ1-6 - medium-sized TRBV5-1 TGCGCCAGCAGCTTGGGGGCAGCTCGCTCCTATAATTCACCCCTCCACTTT CASSLGAARSYNSPLHF
TRBJ2-7 TRBD1 few TRBV11-3 TGTGCCAGCTCCTCACGGAGGACAGGGGTCTACGAGCAGTACTTC CASSSRRTGVYEQYF
TRBJ2-2 - once TRBV2 TGTGCCAGCAGTGACACCAGGGGCGGGGAGCTGTTTTTT CASSDTRGGELFF
TRBJ1-1 - - TRBV2 TGTGCCAGCAGTCTCCGTTCGACAGGGAACACTGAAGCTTTCTTT CASSLRSTGNTEAFF
TRBJ1-2 - - TRBV6-6 TGTGCCAGCAGTCTAACAGTGAAGGATGGCTACACCTTC CASSLTVKDGYTF
TRBJ2-7 TRBD1 - TRBV5-5 TGTGCCAGCAGCGGAAACAGGGGAAGCCATAATTACTACGAGCAGTACTTC CASSGNRGSHNYYEQYF
TRBJ1-1 TRBD1 once TRBV5-4 TGTGCCAGCAGCTTGGACAGGGGGATGGGGGAAGCTTTCTTT CASSLDRGMGEAFF
TRBJ2-5 - - TRBV20-1 TGCAGTGCTAGTATGGGGGCCCAAGAGACCCAGTACTTC CSASMGAQETQYF
TRBJ1-5 - - TRBV6-2/TRBV6-3 TGTGCCAGCAGTTACAGATCCGGGAATCAGCCCCAGCATTTT CASSYRSGNQPQHF
TRBJ2-3 - - TRBV19 TGTGCCACCTCCGGACAGGGAGGGAGGACAGATACGCAGTATTTT CATSGQGGRTDTQYF
TRBJ2-7 TRBD1 - TRBV10-3 TGTGCCATCAGTGACCGTACAGGGGCAGTCGAGCAGTACTTC CAISDRTGAVEQYF
TRBJ2-5 TRBD1 - TRBV5-6 TGTGCCAGCAGCGCCGGGACAGGAGGTGGAGAGACCCAGTACTTC CASSAGTGGGETQYF
TRBJ1-4 TRBD1 - TRBV19 TGTGCCAGTAGCCTACGGGGGACAGGGGCCGCGTTTAATGAAAAACTGTTTTTT CASSLRGTGAAFNEKLFF
TRBJ1-2 TRBD1 - TRBV9 TGTGCCAGCAGCGTTCGGGGACAGGGGGCAGGTGGCTACACCTTC CASSVRGQGAGGYTF
TRBJ1-2 TRBD1 once TRBV28 TGTGCCAGCAGCTCCCACAGGGGCAACTATGGCTACACCTTC CASSSHRGNYGYTF
TRBJ2-7 - once TRBV3-1/TRBV3-2 TGTGCCAGCAGCCAAGACGCGGGGGCCTTCTCCTACGAGCAGTACTTC CASSQDAGAFSYEQYF
TRBJ2-5 TRBD2 - TRBV20-1 TGCAGTGCTAGTGGGACTAGCGGGACGCAAGAGACCCAGTACTTC CSASGTSGTQETQYF
TRBJ2-4 TRBD1 - TRBV28 TGTGCCAGCAGTCCGCGACAGGGGTTAGCCAAAAACATTCAGTACTTC CASSPRQGLAKNIQYF
TRBJ2-3 TRBD2 - TRBV5-4 TGTGCCAGCAGCCGTACCGGGACTAGCGGGGGGTATAGAGATACGCAGTATTTT CASSRTGTSGGYRDTQYF
TRBJ1-3 TRBD1 - TRBV7-9 TGTGCCAGCAGACCGACAGGGGCAGGAAACACCATATATTTT CASRPTGAGNTIYF
TRBJ1-2 TRBD1 - TRBV2 TGTGCCAGCAGTACCGGGACAGGGACCGGTGGCTACACCTTC CASSTGTGTGGYTF
TRBJ2-2 - many TRBV3-1/TRBV3-2 TGTGCCAGCAGCCAAGGCCGGGGGAAGGGGGAGCTGTTTTTT CASSQGRGKGELFF